The entry below describes one T cell receptor (beta chain). Germline V gives CDR1 SNHLY, CDR2 FYNNEI. There are 14 residues in the CDR3. Trimming cost V 8 bases and J 2 bases, with 12 bases left between them. These data belong to a study of blood T cell repertoires in COVID-19. The data were produced by immunoSEQ multiplex PCR, yet TCRdb's version contains in-frame clones alone and is incomplete. This sample has 67,000 or so clones, with about four fifths found just once. J is TRBJ1-4 and V is TRBV2; no firm D call. This TCR was recovered from a man in his sixties or seventies with acute or convalescent COVID-19. The sequencing sample was made of peripheral blood. As DNA, the CDR3 is TGTGCCAGCTCCGTGGGAGCGACTAATGAAAAACTGTTTTTT. Residues: CASSVGATNEKLFF.